This T cell receptor (beta chain) was documented in a study of beta chain features in type 1 diabetes. The overall study: When patients were set against healthy donors, age, gender and cell yields were similar.

The isolated RNA, all of it, was reverse transcribed, so expressed TCRB transcripts were what got sequenced. Sequencing of naive, central memory and regulatory T cell samples gave an average of roughly 3.5 million reads. TCRdb keeps only in-frame clones here, not all; method: immunoSEQ multiplex PCR. The table includes about 160,000 clones, 7.8% detected once. CDR1 and CDR2 (germline): MNHEY, SVGAGI. J gave up 6 bases and V 5 bases, and 4 bases lay outside the gene matches. The CDR3 contains 14 residues. Notes on the study in general: The question of HLA type influencing TCRB rearrangement was one that remained unresolved here. Healthy donors had naive, central memory and Treg TCRB repertoires that appeared less similar than those seen among patients. TCRB CDR3s from Type 1 diabetes patients were moderately but significantly shorter in all four CD4+ subsets.

With regard to this clone: Its specificity is unknown.

V usage is TRBV6-5 and J usage is TRBJ1-4; 9 nucleotides agree with TRBD1. The specimen sequenced was central memory CD4+ T cells from blood. The TCR comes from a middle-aged woman with type 1 diabetes. As DNA, the CDR3 is TGTGCCAGCAGTCCGGGGACAGGGTATGAAAAACTGTTTTTT. Amino acid sequence: CASSPGTGYEKLFF.